Listed below are T cell receptor beta chains from one sample, sequenced in a study of T cell responses to AZD1222 COVID-19 vaccine. Method: immunoSEQ multiplex PCR; TCRdb's copy keeps in-frame clones and lacks some. The repertoire consists of 140,000 to 150,000 clones, with approximately 78% occurring once and the leading ten covering about 4%. Sequencing was performed on peripheral blood, taken on day 0 of MenACWY control vaccination. The receptors here all came from an adult in good health. Each CDR3 is given without its conserved first and last residue.

J | V | CDR3
TRBJ2-1 | TRBV5-1 | ASSLLDPAHNEQF
TRBJ1-2 | TRBV7-9 | ASSSLLVVGYGYT
TRBJ1-5 | TRBV29-1 | SVGSSASQPQH
TRBJ1-4 | TRBV5-1 | ASSPGATNEKLF
TRBJ2-7 | TRBV19 | ASSISLTGMIYEQY
TRBJ1-1 | TRBV6-2/TRBV6-3 | ASSSTVQAEAF
TRBJ2-3 | TRBV5-6 | ASSLAGSGGGDTQY
TRBJ2-3 | TRBV5-1 | ASSSLAGGGTDTQY
TRBJ1-1 | TRBV7-3 | ASSIRRENTEAF
TRBJ2-5 | TRBV5-1 | ASSLAGVKETQY
TRBJ1-5 | TRBV4-1 | ASSEDLSGRDQPQH
TRBJ1-3 | TRBV13 | ASSRGGRRTDRTSTIY
TRBJ1-5 | TRBV2 | ASNSISNQPQH
TRBJ1-2 | TRBV5-8 | ASSPRQLNYGYT
TRBJ2-5 | TRBV7-6 | ASSLALGGGAETQY
TRBJ1-4 | TRBV2 | ASRGQRVGGELF
TRBJ1-1 | TRBV12-3/TRBV12-4 | ASSLTGEAF
TRBJ1-1 | TRBV5-1 | ASSLGQGRIDTEAF
TRBJ1-5 | TRBV3-1/TRBV3-2 | ASSGQGSQPQH
TRBJ2-5 | TRBV10-1 | ASSESVGGGQETQY
TRBJ1-1 | TRBV28 | ASSSTGMNTEAF
TRBJ2-5 | TRBV12-5 | ASGSHGETQY
TRBJ1-1 | TRBV5-4 | ASSLAGQGFTEAF
TRBJ1-6 | TRBV7-8 | ASRGTGGAMNSPLH
TRBJ2-2 | TRBV5-6 | ASSWGTGRSGELF
TRBJ1-2 | TRBV4-1 | ASSHYRAEGLGYT
TRBJ1-6 | TRBV7-9 | ASSPSIAPLH
TRBJ1-2 | TRBV29-1 | SVGTGVAGYT
TRBJ1-2 | TRBV14 | ASSQESRTLIGYT
TRBJ1-5 | TRBV6-5 | ASRQVNNQPQH
TRBJ2-1 | TRBV11-2 | ASSLRTTSLGHNEQF
TRBJ2-3 | TRBV5-5 | ASSIGLELTDTQY
TRBJ2-2 | TRBV11-2 | ASSLEQGLNTGELF
TRBJ2-4 | TRBV3-1/TRBV3-2 | ASSLDSALDIQY
TRBJ1-6 | TRBV11-2 | ASSASTSSPLH
TRBJ1-6 | TRBV6-5 | ASSFQTVNSPLH
TRBJ2-1 | TRBV27 | ASSLLGPDKDEQF
TRBJ1-6 | TRBV5-1 | ASSYGQSYSPLH
TRBJ1-2 | TRBV6-5 | ASSSSKQDYGYT
TRBJ1-4 | TRBV5-6 | ASSLEANEKLF
TRBJ1-6 | TRBV2 | ASSVSGGPDNSPLH